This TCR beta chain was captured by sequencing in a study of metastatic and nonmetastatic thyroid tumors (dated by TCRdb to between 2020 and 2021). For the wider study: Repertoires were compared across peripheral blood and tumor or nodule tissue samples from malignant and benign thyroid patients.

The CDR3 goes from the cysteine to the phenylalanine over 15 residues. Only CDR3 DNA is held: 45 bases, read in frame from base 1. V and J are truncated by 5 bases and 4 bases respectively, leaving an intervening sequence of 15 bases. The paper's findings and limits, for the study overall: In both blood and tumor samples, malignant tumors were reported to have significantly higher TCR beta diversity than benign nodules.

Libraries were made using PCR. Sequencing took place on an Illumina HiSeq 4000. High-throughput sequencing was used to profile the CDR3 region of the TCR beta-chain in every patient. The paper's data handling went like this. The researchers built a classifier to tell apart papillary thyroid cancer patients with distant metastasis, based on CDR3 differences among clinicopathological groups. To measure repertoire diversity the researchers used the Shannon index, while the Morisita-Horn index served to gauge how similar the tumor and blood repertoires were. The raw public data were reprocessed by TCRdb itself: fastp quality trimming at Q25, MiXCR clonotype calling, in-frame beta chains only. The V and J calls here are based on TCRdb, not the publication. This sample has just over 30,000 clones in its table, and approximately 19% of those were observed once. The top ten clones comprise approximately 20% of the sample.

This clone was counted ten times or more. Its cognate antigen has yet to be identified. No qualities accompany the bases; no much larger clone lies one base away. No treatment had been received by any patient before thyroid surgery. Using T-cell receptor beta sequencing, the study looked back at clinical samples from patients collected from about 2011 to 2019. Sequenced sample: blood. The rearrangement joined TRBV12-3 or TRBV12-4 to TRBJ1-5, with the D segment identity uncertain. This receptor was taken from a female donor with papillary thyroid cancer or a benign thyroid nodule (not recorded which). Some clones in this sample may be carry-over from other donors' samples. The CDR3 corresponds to CASSPSHSYNQPQHF. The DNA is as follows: TGTGCCAGCAGTCCCTCACACAGTTATAATCAGCCCCAGCATTTT.